The 9 T cell receptor beta chains below were found in one sample sequenced in a study of T-cell memory formation after mild COVID-19. TCRdb re-called the 5' RACE reads through MiXCR, storing one row per CDR3 protein. The sample includes more than 300,000 distinct CDR3 sequences, about 13% of them seen just once. Sequenced material: PBMCs or a T cell subset sorted from them (not recorded which). Receptors originate from a man younger than 35 who had mild COVID-19 (a few samples of this study predate the infection). Cell type and time point are not known.

V and J are TRBV29-1 and TRBJ1-2, with 8 bases lining up with TRBD1. After removal of 7 bases from V and 8 bases from J, the junction contained 18 bases not matched to a gene. CDR3 size: 15 residues. Germline CDR1 and CDR2: SQVTM and ANQGSEA. The CDR3 DNA is TGCAGCGCCACCGGGACAGGCCCATCTCCTGGGGGCTACACCTTC. This encodes CSATGTGPSPGGYTF. Full variable domain (rest looked up from reference TRBV29-1 and TRBJ1-2): SAVISQKPSRDICQRGTSLTIQCQVDSQVTMMFWYRQQPGQSLTLIATANQGSEATYESGFVIDKFPISRPNLTFSTLTVSNMSPEDSSIYLCSATGTGPSPGGYTFGSGTRLTVV.

In this sample, this clonotype turned up a few times. The V gene is TRBV7-2, the J gene TRBJ2-3; D gene uncertain. Trimming removed 5 bases at V and 7 bases at J, with 19 bases between. The CDR3 runs to 15 residues. Germline V CDR1 and CDR2: SGHTA, FQGNSA. Written as DNA, the CDR3 is TGTGCCAGCAGCCCCGGTTCCGGGCCACCATATACGCAGTATTTT. This sequence encodes CASSPGSGPPYTQYF.

This clonotype was seen a handful of times. This chain joins TRBV12-3 or TRBV12-4 and TRBJ2-2; TRBD1 aligns across 7 bases. This CDR3 spans 12 amino acids. The ends lost 10 bases at V and 5 bases at J; junction bases unmatched: 4. The DNA for the CDR3 is TGTGCCAAGACAGGGACGACCGGGGAGCTGTTTTTT. It yields the protein CAKTGTTGELFF.

This clonotype occurred many times. The chain joins TRBV4-1 to TRBJ2-3; D possibly corresponds to TRBD2 (6 bases). CDR3 length: 15 amino acids. The germline V gene encodes CDR1 MGHRA and CDR2 YSYEKL. V shed 1 base and J shed 2 bases, with 10 bases lying between them. Here the CDR3 DNA reads TGCGCCAGCAGCCAAGGACTAGTCACCACAGATACGCAGTATTTT. Residues: CASSQGLVTTDTQYF.

The chain is built from TRBV6-1 and TRBJ1-2, with TRBD1 identical over 7 bases. The CDR3 is 14 amino acids. From germline, CDR1 is MNHNS and CDR2 SASEGT. Trimming at V came to 2 bases and at J to 7 bases, leaving 7 bases not matched to a gene. This CDR3 is CASSERQGEGGYTF. The CDR3 DNA sequence: TGTGCCAGCAGTGAACGACAGGGAGAGGGTGGCTACACCTTC.

This clonotype showed up just a few times. This rearrangement joins TRBV11-2 to TRBJ2-1, with a weak D call TRBD1 (5 bases). CDR3 length: 17 residues. With 5 bases removed from V and 1 base from J, the gap between germline ends came to 18 bases. The germline V gene has CDR1 SGHAT and CDR2 FQNNGV. Here the CDR3 DNA reads TGTGCCAGCAGCCAAAAGGCAGGGATCGTATCCTACAATGAGCAGTTCTTC. Its protein product is CASSQKAGIVSYNEQFF.

V and J are TRBV28 and TRBJ1-4, with 10 nucleotides matching TRBD1. V lost 7 bases, J lost 7 bases, and 6 bases stayed unmatched. Germline-derived CDR1 and CDR2 are MDHEN and SYDVKM. The CDR3 is 14 amino acids. CDR3 DNA sequence: TGTGCCAGCAAGGAGGGGACAGGGGTTGAAAAACTGTTTTTT. Encoded protein: CASKEGTGVEKLFF.

The chain combines TRBV27 with TRBJ2-4, with D perhaps matching TRBD1 (5 bases). The CDR3 totals 16 residues. CDR1 is MNHEY, CDR2 SMNVEV, per germline (reference sequence). Deletions cut 0 bases from V and 0 bases from J, with 9 bases between. Here the CDR3 reads CASSLSGRVAKNIQYF. CDR3 nucleotides: TGTGCCAGCAGTTTATCGGGCAGGGTAGCCAAAAACATTCAGTACTTC.

This clonotype was observed a handful of times. The rearrangement joins TRBV9 to TRBJ1-2; D perhaps matches TRBD1 (5 bases). V was shortened by 0 bases and J by 1 base, with 13 bases between the two germline ends. From germline, CDR1 is SGDLS and CDR2 YYNGEE. CDR3 length equals 16 residues. In DNA form, the CDR3 reads TGTGCCAGCAGCGTAGATACGACAGATCGTAACTATGGCTACACCTTC. Amino acid sequence: CASSVDTTDRNYGYTF.